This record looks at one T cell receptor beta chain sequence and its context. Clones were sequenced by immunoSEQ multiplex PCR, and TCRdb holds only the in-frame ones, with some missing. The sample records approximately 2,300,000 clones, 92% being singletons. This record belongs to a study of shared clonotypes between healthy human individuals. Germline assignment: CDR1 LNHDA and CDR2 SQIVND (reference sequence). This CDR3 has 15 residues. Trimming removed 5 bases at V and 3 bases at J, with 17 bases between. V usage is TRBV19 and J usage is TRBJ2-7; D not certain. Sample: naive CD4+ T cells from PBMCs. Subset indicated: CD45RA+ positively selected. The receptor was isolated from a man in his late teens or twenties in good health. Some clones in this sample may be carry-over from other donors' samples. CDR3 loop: CASSLATAASYEQYF. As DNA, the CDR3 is TGTGCCAGTAGTCTCGCTACTGCAGCGAGCTACGAGCAGTACTTC.